This T cell receptor (beta chain) came from a study of PD-1 blockade in classical Hodgkin lymphoma. Study-level results: The CD4+ diversity rise by C4D1 was clearest in complete responders. Repertoires differed for reasons still undefined, possibly disease activity or prior therapy.

TCRdb's table, derived via immunoSEQ multiplex PCR, lists solely in-frame clones and lacks some. The data contain 20,000 to 25,000 clones, around 75% of them singletons. Notes on this clone: Its antigen is still unknown.

Trimming removed 1 base from V and 2 bases from J, with 15 bases in between. This CDR3 contains 15 residues. Germline CDR1 reads SQVTM; CDR2 reads ANQGSEA. The time point here: cycle 4 day 1 (C4D1), after five to seven weeks of nivolumab. The patients all showed relapse after autologous stem cell transplantation, while their brentuximab vedotin exposure varied. Researchers used magnetic negative selection to pull out pure CD4+ T cells from thawed PBMCs. Responses achieved at best were complete response, partial response or progressive disease. The chain uses TRBV29-1 and TRBJ2-7; D might be TRBD1 (6 bases). Specimen: CD4+ T cells from blood, collected before the fourth cycle of nivolumab. This receptor was obtained from a human donor with classical Hodgkin lymphoma. CDR3 bases: TGCAGCGTTGAAGGTGCCAGGGGCAACACCTACGAGCAGTACTTC. Amino acids: CSVEGARGNTYEQYF.